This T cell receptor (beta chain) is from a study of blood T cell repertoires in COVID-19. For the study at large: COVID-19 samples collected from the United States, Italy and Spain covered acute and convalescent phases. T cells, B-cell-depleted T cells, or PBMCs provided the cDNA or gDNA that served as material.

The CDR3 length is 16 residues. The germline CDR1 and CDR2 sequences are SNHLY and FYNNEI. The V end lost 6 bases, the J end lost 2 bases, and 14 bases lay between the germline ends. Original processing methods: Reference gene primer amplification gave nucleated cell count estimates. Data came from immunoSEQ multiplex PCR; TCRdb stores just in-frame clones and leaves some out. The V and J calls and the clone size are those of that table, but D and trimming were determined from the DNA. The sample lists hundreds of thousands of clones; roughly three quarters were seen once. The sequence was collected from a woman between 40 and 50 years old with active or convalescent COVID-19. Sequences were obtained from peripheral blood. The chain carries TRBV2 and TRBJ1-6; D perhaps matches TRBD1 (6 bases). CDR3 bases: TGTGCCAGCAGCGGACCGACAGGAACCTATAATTCACCCCTCCACTTT. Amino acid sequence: CASSGPTGTYNSPLHF.